This TCR beta chain was profiled in a study of T cell repertoires in cytomegalovirus infection. For the study at large: Public TCR beta signatures marked donors with CMV infection and the matching HLA.

In TCRdb, the reads were re-called with MiXCR into one record per CDR3 protein. In the table there are some 920,000 distinct CDR3 sequences, about 33% of which are singletons. In its sample, this clonotype was seen a few times. Its specificity is unknown. V was clipped by 2 bases and J by 7 bases, with 14 bases between them. The CDR3 consists of 14 residues. The germline V gene has CDR1 MNHEY and CDR2 SVGEGT. This sequence originates from a human donor in good health (CMV status not recorded). Some clones in this sample may be carry-over from other donors' samples. This sample comprised cultured CD8+ T cells from PBMCs, obtained from culture after CMV antigen stimulation. The J gene is TRBJ1-1, the V gene TRBV6-2 or TRBV6-3, with a weak D call TRBD1 (5 bases). CDR3 coding DNA: TGTGCCAGCAGTTACGGGATGGGACCTAGTGAAGCTTTCTTT. It codes for CASSYGMGPSEAFF.